This T cell receptor beta chain was recorded in a study of blood T cells in healthy people across ages. Study results and caveats: Versus aged donors, long-lived donors had higher diversity and more naive CD4+ cells.

This clonotype was seen a handful of times. What it recognizes is unknown. With a J-beta primer mix and a sample-barcoded 5' primer, a second PCR ran roughly 7 to 11 cycles. TCRdb fed the 5' RACE reads into MiXCR, producing one record per CDR3 protein. The sample gives 550,000 to 750,000 distinct CDR3 sequences, under 25% of which show up once; around 3.4% is in the top ten. This TCR came from a man aged 65 to 85 in good health. The sequenced sample consisted of blood.

Here the CDR3 reads CSARGGLAETQYF. CDR3 bases: TGCAGTGCTAGAGGAGGACTAGCGGAGACCCAGTACTTC. The chain is built from TRBV20-1 and TRBJ2-5; 9 bases match TRBD2. From germline, CDR1 is DFQATT and CDR2 SNEGSKA (reference sequence). The length of the CDR3 is 13 residues. The V gene end was trimmed by 1 base and the J gene end by 5 bases; junction bases not matched to a gene: 2.